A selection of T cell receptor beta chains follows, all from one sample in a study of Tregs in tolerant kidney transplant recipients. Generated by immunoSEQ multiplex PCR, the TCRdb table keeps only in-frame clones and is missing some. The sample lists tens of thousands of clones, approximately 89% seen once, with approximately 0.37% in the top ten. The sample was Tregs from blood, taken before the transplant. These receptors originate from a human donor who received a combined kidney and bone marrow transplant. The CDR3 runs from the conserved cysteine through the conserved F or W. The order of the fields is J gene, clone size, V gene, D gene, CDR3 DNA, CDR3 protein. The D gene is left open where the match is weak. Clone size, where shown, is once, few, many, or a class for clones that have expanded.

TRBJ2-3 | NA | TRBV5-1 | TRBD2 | TGCGCCAGCAGTTTTAGCGGGAGGACAGATACGCAGTATTTT | CASSFSGRTDTQYF
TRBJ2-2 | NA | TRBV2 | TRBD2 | TGTGCCAGCAGTGAAACGGGCACTAGCGGGATAGGCGGGGAGCTGTTTTTT | CASSETGTSGIGGELFF
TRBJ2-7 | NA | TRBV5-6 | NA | TGTGCCAGCAGCTTGGGGGCAGATCCGCGCTACGAGCAGTACTTC | CASSLGADPRYEQYF
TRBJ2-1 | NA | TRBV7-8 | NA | TGTGCCAGCAGCTTAGGAGCGGTCTCCTACAATGAGCAGTTCTTC | CASSLGAVSYNEQFF
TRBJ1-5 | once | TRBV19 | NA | TGTGCCACCAGAAACTCCCTTGCGGCAAGTCAGCCCCAGCATTTT | CATRNSLAASQPQHF
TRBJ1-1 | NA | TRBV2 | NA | TGTGCCAGCAGTGAGTATGGGGCGCTGAGCACTGAAGCTTTCTTT | CASSEYGALSTEAFF
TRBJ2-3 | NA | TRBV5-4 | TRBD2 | TGTGCCAGCAGCTTGACTAGCGGGAGGGGGACAGATACGCAGTATTTT | CASSLTSGRGTDTQYF
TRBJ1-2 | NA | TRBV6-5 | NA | TGTGCCAGCAGTCGGGGGTACAACTATGGCTACACCTTC | CASSRGYNYGYTF
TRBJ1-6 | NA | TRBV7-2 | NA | TGTGCCAGCAGCTTAGTGTTTGCGGGCGCAGGATCACCCCTCCACTTT | CASSLVFAGAGSPLHF
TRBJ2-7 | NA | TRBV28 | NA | TGTGCCAGCAGTTTAGAAGCAGGGCAACTCTACGAGCAGTACTTC | CASSLEAGQLYEQYF
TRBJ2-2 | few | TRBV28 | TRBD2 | TGTGCCAGCAGGGAGGGACTAGCGGGAAAATCTGGGGAGCTGTTTTTT | CASREGLAGKSGELFF
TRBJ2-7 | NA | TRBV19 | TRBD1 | TGTGCCAGTAGTGACAGGGGGCTTGAGCAGTACTTC | CASSDRGLEQYF
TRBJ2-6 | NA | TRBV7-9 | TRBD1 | TGTGCCAGCAGCTTCGACAGGGGAAGCTCTGGGGCCAACGTCCTGACTTTC | CASSFDRGSSGANVLTF
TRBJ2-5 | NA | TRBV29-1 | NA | TGCAGCGTTGAATGGCAGGGCAGAAAAGAGACCCAGTACTTC | CSVEWQGRKETQYF
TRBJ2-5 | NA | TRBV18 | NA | TGTGCCAGCTCACCAAATCAAGGGCTAGGGGAGACCCAGTACTTC | CASSPNQGLGETQYF
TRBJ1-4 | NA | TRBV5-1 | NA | TGCGCCAGCAGCTTGGGACAGCAGCTAAATGAAAAACTGTTTTTT | CASSLGQQLNEKLFF
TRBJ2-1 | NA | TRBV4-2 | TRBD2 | TGTGCCAGCAGCCTAACCCCCCGAGGTAGCGGGAGCAATGAGCAGTTCTTC | CASSLTPRGSGSNEQFF
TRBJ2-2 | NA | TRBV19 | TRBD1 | TGTGCCAGTAGTCCCGGGACAGGGTACACCGGGGAGCTGTTTTTT | CASSPGTGYTGELFF
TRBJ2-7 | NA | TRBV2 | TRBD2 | TGTGCCAGCAGAAATTGGGGGGCTAAGACTAGCGGGAGCTACGAGCAGTACTTC | CASRNWGAKTSGSYEQYF
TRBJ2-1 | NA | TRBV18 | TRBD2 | TGTGCCAGCTCACCACCCCCAGCGGGAGAGGACAATGAGCAGTTCTTC | CASSPPPAGEDNEQFF
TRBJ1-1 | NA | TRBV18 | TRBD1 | TGTGCCAGCTCACCACTAAGTTTCGTAGATAGGGGGCCCAACACTGAAGCTTTCTTT | CASSPLSFVDRGPNTEAFF
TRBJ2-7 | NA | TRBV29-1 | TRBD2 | TGCAGCGTTGGGACTAGCTCCTACGAGCAGTACTTC | CSVGTSSYEQYF
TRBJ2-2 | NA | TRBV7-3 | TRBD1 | TGTGCCAGCAGCTGGGGACAGGCGAACACCGGGGAGCTGTTTTTT | CASSWGQANTGELFF
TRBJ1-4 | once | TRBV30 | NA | TGTGCCTGGGGGGACGGTACAACTAATGAAAAACTGTTTTTT | CAWGDGTTNEKLFF
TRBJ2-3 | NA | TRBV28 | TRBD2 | TGTGCCAGCAGTTGGGGGGGTTTAGCGTCCGATACGCAGTATTTT | CASSWGGLASDTQYF
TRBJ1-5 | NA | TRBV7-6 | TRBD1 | TGTGCCAGCAGCCAAGGGACAGGACCCTTCGAGCCCCAGCATTTT | CASSQGTGPFEPQHF
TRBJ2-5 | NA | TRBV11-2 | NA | TGTGCCAGCAGCTTCTACGAGGGGACACCCTCAGCCCAGTACTTC | CASSFYEGTPSAQYF
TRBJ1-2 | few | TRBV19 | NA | TGTGCCAGTAGGCTCAATCTGCCTAACTATGGCTACACCTTC | CASRLNLPNYGYTF
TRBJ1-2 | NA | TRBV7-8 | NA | TGTGCCAGCAGCTTAGCGGGGGGGCACATTGGAGGCTACACCTTC | CASSLAGGHIGGYTF
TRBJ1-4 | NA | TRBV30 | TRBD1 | TGTGCCTGGAGTGTGTGGGACAGGAATAATGAAAAACTGTTTTTT | CAWSVWDRNNEKLFF
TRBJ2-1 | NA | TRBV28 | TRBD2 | TGTGCCAGCAGTTCCTACGGGACTACAACCTACAATGAGCAGTTCTTC | CASSSYGTTTYNEQFF
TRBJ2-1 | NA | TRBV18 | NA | TGTGCCAGCTCACCACCTAGCGAGAATGAGCAGTTCTTC | CASSPPSENEQFF
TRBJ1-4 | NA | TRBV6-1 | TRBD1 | TGTGCCAGCAGCCTGCAGACAGGGAATAGTGAAAAACTGTTTTTT | CASSLQTGNSEKLFF
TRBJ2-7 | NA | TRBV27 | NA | TGTGCCAGCAGTTTAGGTCCCGCCTACGAGCAGTACTTC | CASSLGPAYEQYF
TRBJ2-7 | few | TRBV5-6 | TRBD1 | TGTGCCAGCAGCCGTATAGGGACAGGGGGCTACGAGCAGTACTTC | CASSRIGTGGYEQYF
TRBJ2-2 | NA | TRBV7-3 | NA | TGTGCCAGCAGACCGGGAGAGAACACCGGGGAGCTGTTTTTT | CASRPGENTGELFF
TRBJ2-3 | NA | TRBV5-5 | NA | TGTGCCAGCAGCTTGGGACTGGCATCGAGTACAGATACGCAGTATTTT | CASSLGLASSTDTQYF
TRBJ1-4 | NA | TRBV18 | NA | TGTGCCAGCTCAGAGACGCAAACTGAAAAACTGTTTTTT | CASSETQTEKLFF
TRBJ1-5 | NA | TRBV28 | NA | TGTGCCAGCAGTTTAAGGCTGATTAATAGCAATCAGCCCCAGCATTTT | CASSLRLINSNQPQHF
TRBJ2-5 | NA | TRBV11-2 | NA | TGTGCCAGCAGCTTGGGTATGGAGGAGACCCAGTACTTC | CASSLGMEETQYF
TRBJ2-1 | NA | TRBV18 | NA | TGTGCCAGCTCGCAAAAGGACATAAGCTCCTACAATGAGCAGTTCTTC | CASSQKDISSYNEQFF